The 2 T cell receptor beta chains below come from one sample, sequenced in a study of shared clonotypes between healthy human individuals. Only in-frame clones appear in the TCRdb table, and some are missing; sequencing was by immunoSEQ multiplex PCR. The data show some 690,000 clones, around 90% seen once. Specimen: memory CD8+ T cells from PBMCs. As for subset: CD45RO+ cells pooled with CCR7-negative TemRA cells. The receptor source for this set is a man aged 18 to 29 in good health. Some clones in this sample may be carry-over from other donors' samples.

V and J are TRBV27 and TRBJ2-3; the match to TRBD2 covers 7 bases. Trimming cost V 5 bases and J 1 base; bases outside gene matches: 9. CDR1 and CDR2 from the germline V gene are MNHEY and SMNVEV (reference sequence). This CDR3 is 16 amino acids long. DNA of the CDR3: TGTGCCAGCAGTCCACAACGAACTAGCGGCACAGATACGCAGTATTTT. Translated: CASSPQRTSGTDTQYF.

The chain uses TRBV29-1 and TRBJ2-7; the D gene could be TRBD1 or TRBD2 (5 bases each). CDR1 SQVTM and CDR2 ANQGSEA come from the germline V gene. The CDR3 spans 14 residues. Trimming stripped 4 bases from V and 2 bases from J, with 15 bases between. CDR3 residues: CSVVTGTGAYEQYF. Written as DNA, the CDR3 is TGCAGCGTTGTTACCGGGACGGGCGCCTACGAGCAGTACTTC.